The 3 T cell receptor beta chains below all came from one sample that was sequenced in a study of T cells after yellow fever vaccination (dated 2019 in TCRdb). Library preparation used 5' RACE. The sequencer listed for this sample is Illumina HiSeq 2500. The public reads were run again by TCRdb, first through fastp at Q25 and then through MiXCR, and only productive beta chains were kept. For every CDR3 protein sequence, its rows merge into one entry that carries the most common genes and DNA. This sample gives over 110,000 distinct CDR3 sequences in total; approximately 7.7% of them show up just once. The ten largest clonotypes hold 0.55% to 0.9% of the sample. The treatment or condition label, as the study defines it: live attenuated yellow fever vaccine strain. Material: CD4+ T cells sorted from PBMCs, obtained 5 days after the yellow fever booster vaccination. These TCRs come from a man younger than 40 who received the YFV17D yellow fever vaccine.

This clonotype was seen a few times. The V gene is TRBV19, the J gene TRBJ2-5; TRBD2 agrees at 7 bases. The V gene end was trimmed by 5 bases and the J gene end by 4 bases; junction bases not matched to a gene: 16. The germline CDR1 and CDR2 sequences are LNHDA and SQIVND (reference sequence). This CDR3 spans 17 amino acids. Written as DNA, the CDR3 is TGTGCCAGTAGTGGTAAGAGGGAGGGGAGGTCAAGAGAGACCCAGTACTTC. Its protein is CASSGKREGRSRETQYF.

As to this clonotype: Germline is not matched at one junction end, which may reflect a read error. This sequence joins TRBV5-1 and TRBJ1-5; TRBD1 might be the D (6 bases). The germline CDR1 and CDR2 sequences are SGHRS and YFSETQ. The CDR3 has 15 residues. This chain's CDR3 is CTSSLEWGHNQPQHF. DNA of the CDR3: TGCACCAGCAGCTTGGAGTGGGGGCATAATCAGCCCCAGCATTTT. The whole variable domain, remainder taken from reference TRBV5-1 and TRBJ1-5, is KAGVTQTPRYLIKTRGQQVTLSCSPISGHRSVSWYQQTPGQGLQFLFEYFSETQRNKGNFPGRFSGRQFSNSRSEMNVSTLELGDSALYLCTSSLEWGHNQPQHFGDGTRLSIL.

This clonotype was seen repeatedly, ten times or more. The chain is built from TRBV10-3 and TRBJ2-7; 8 bases are shared with TRBD2. Germline lookup yields CDR1 ENHRY and CDR2 SYGVKD. V lost 3 bases, J lost 1 base, and 5 bases stayed unmatched. CDR3 length: 15 amino acids. CDR3 nucleotides: TGTGCCATCAGTGACGTAACTAGCGGATCCTACGAGCAGTACTTC. Protein sequence: CAISDVTSGSYEQYF.